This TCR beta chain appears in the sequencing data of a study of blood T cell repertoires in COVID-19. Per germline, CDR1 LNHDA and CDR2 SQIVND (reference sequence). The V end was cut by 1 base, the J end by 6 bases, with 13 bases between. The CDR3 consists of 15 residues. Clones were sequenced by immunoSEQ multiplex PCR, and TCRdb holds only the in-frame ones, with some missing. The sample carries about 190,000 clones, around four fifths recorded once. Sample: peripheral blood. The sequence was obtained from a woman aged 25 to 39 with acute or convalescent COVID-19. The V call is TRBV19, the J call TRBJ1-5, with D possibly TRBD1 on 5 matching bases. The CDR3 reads CASSIGAHRSQPQHF. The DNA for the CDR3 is TGTGCCAGTAGTATAGGGGCCCACAGGAGTCAGCCCCAGCATTTT.